This T cell receptor (beta chain) was recorded in a study of blood T cell repertoires in COVID-19. At the level of the study: Some COVID-19 samples were acute and others convalescent; all came from the United States, Italy and Spain. Sample material is recorded as cDNA or gDNA derived from T cells, B-cell-depleted T cells, or PBMCs.

Under the authors' procedure: Reference gene primers were amplified, and this amplification served to estimate nucleated cell counts. Libraries were prepared by immunoSEQ multiplex PCR; TCRdb keeps only in-frame clonotypes and omits some of them. The D gene and trimming were derived from the DNA, and the V and J assignments and clone size from that table. Of roughly 240,000 clones in the sample, approximately 82% were seen once. J was trimmed by 4 bases and V by 2 bases; bases with no gene match: 11. Germline V gene data show CDR1 as LGHNA and CDR2 as YSLEER. The CDR3 totals 18 residues. The receptor was isolated from a woman aged 80 or over with acute or convalescent COVID-19. This chain connects TRBV4-3 to TRBJ1-4; 9 bases map to TRBD1. The sequenced sample was peripheral blood. For the CDR3, the DNA is TGCGCCAGCAGCCAAAGAAGAGGGACAGGGCAGTTTAATGAAAAACTGTTTTTT. Translating gives CASSQRRGTGQFNEKLFF.